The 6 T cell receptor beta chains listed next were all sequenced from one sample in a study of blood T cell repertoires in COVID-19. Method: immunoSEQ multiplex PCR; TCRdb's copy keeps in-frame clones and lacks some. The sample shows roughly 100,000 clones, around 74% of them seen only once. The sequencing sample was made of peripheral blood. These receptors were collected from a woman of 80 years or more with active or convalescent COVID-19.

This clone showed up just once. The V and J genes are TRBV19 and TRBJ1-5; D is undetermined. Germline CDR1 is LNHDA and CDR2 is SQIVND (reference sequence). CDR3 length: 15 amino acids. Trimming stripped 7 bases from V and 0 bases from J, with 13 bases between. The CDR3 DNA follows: TGTGCCAGTATAGTGACAAGCAATAGCAATCAGCCCCAGCATTTT. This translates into CASIVTSNSNQPQHF.

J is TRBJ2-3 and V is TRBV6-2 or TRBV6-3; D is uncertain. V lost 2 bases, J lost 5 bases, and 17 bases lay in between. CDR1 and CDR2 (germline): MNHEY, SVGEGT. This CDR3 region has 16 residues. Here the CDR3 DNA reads TGTGCCAGCAGTTACCCTCATTTGCCCTTCGGAGATACGCAGTATTTT. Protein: CASSYPHLPFGDTQYF.

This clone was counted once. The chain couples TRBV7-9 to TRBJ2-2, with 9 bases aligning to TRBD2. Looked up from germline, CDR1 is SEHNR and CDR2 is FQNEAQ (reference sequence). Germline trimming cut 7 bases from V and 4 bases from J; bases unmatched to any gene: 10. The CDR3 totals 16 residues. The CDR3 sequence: CASTGTSSALTGELFF. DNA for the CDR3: TGTGCCAGCACCGGGACTAGCTCGGCGCTCACCGGGGAGCTGTTTTTT.

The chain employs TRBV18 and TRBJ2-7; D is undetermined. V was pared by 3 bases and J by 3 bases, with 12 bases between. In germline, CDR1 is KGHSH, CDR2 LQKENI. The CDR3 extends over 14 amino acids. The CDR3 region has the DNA TGTGCCAGCTCACCCACCGGGTCTCACTACGAGCAGTACTTC. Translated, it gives CASSPTGSHYEQYF.

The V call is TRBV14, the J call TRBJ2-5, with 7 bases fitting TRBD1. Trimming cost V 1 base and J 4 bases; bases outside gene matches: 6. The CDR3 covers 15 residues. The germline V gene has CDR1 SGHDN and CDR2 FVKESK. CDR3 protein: CASSQAGAGGETQYF. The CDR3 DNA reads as TGTGCCAGCAGCCAAGCAGGGGCAGGGGGAGAGACCCAGTACTTC. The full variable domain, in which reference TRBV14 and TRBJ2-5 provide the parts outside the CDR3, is EAGVTQFPSHSVIEKGQTVTLRCDPISGHDNLYWYRRVMGKEIKFLLHFVKESKQDESGMPNNRFLAERTGGTYSTLKVQPAELEDSGVYFCASSQAGAGGETQYFGPGTRLLVL.

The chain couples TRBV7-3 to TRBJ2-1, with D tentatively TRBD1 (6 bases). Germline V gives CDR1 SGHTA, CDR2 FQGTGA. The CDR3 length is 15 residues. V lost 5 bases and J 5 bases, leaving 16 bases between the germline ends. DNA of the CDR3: TGTGCCAGCAGCCCAGGGGCGCCACCCAACAATGAGCAGTTCTTC. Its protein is CASSPGAPPNNEQFF. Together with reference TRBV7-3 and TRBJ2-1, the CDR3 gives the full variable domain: GAGVSQTPSNKVTEKGKYVELRCDPISGHTALYWYRQSLGQGPEFLIYFQGTGAADDSGLPNDRFFAVRPEGSVSTLKIQRTERGDSAVYLCASSPGAPPNNEQFFGPGTRLTVL.